This record concerns one T cell receptor beta chain sequence. Antigen specificity is unknown. The CDR3 covers 12 residues. Germline loops: CDR1 SEHNR, CDR2 FQNEAQ (reference sequence). Deletions cut 3 bases from V and 7 bases from J, with 9 bases between. The data are from a study of T cell repertoires in cytomegalovirus infection. Study-wide background: Evidence of both CMV infection and a matching HLA type came from public TCR beta signatures. General study findings and limits: Ex vivo responses were dominated by HLA-C-restricted CMV-specific TCR beta clonotypes.

TCRdb itself ran the reads through MiXCR, one entry per CDR3 protein. Here the sample spans 45,000 to 50,000 distinct CDR3 sequences, about a fifth being singletons. The sample in question was CD8+ T cells from cultured PBMCs, obtained from culture after CMV antigen stimulation. The chain joins TRBV7-9 to TRBJ1-2, with D possibly being TRBD1 (6 bases). The TCR sequence derives from a human donor in good health (CMV status not recorded). Some clones in this sample may be carry-over from other donors' samples. CDR3: CASSFEGGGYTF. The CDR3 coding sequence is TGTGCCAGCAGCTTCGAAGGGGGTGGCTACACCTTC.